The subject of this entry is one T cell receptor (beta chain). The data belong to a study of blood T cell repertoires in COVID-19. For the study at large: COVID-19 samples from acute and convalescent phases originated in the United States, Italy and Spain. The analysed material was cDNA or gDNA that came from T cells, B-cell-depleted T cells, or PBMCs.

Methods used by the authors: Amplification with reference gene primers provided the estimates of nucleated cell counts. TCRdb's copy holds only in-frame clones and misses some; the assay was immunoSEQ multiplex PCR. D and trimming were read from the DNA, whereas the V and J calls and clone size are those reported in that table. In the table there are under 95,000 clones, 85% to 90% of which are singletons. Trimming took 4 bases from V and 6 from J, leaving 9 bases between them. This CDR3 contains 12 residues. Germline V gene sequence: CDR1 MDHEN, CDR2 SYDVKM. What was sequenced was peripheral blood. The genes are TRBV28 and TRBJ1-2; the D is unclear. The TCR comes from a man older than 75 in a cohort sampled during active COVID-19. CDR3 residues: CASSSPPNGYTF. The CDR3 nucleotides read TGTGCCAGCAGTTCCCCCCCCAATGGCTACACCTTC.